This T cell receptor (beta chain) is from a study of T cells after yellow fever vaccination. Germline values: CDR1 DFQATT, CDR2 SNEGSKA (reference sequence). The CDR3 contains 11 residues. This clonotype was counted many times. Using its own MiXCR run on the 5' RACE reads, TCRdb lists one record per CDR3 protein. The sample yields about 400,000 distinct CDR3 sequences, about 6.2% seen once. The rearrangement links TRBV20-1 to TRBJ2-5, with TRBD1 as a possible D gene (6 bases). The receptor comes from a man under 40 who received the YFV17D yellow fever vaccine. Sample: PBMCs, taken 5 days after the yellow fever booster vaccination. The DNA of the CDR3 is TGCAGCCGGATGGACAGAGAGACCCAGTACTTC. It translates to CSRMDRETQYF.